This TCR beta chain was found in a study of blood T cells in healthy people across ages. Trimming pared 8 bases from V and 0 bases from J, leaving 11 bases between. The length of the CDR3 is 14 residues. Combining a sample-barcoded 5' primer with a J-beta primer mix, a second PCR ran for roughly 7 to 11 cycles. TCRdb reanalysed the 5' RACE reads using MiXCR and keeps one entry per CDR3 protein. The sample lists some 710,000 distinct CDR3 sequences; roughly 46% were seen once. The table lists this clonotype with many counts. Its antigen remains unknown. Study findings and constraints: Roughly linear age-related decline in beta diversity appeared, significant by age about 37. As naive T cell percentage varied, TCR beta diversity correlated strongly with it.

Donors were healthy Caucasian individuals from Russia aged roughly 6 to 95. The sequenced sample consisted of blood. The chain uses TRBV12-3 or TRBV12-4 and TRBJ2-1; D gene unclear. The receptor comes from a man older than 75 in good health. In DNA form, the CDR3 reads TGTGCCAGCCAGTCTGTAAGCTCCTACAATGAGCAGTTCTTC. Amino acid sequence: CASQSVSSYNEQFF.